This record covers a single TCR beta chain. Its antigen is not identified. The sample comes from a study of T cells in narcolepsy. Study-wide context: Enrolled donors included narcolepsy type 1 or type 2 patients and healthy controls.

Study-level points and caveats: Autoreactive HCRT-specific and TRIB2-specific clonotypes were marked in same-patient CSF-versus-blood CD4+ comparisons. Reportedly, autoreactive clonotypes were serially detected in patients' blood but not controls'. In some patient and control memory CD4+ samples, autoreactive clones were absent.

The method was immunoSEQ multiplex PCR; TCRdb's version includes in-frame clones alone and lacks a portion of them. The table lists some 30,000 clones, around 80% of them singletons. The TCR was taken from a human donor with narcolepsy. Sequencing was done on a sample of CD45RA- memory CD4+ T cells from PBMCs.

CDR3 DNA sequence: TGCGCCAGCAGTCAACTTACAGGGGCACCCCCCTACGAGCAGTACTTC. Translation: CASSQLTGAPPYEQYF. The V call is TRBV23-1, the J call TRBJ2-7; 7 bases are shared with TRBD1. TRBV23-1 qualifies as an ORF whose function is uncertain. The CDR3 totals 16 residues. V gave up 2 bases and J gave up 2 bases; unmatched junction bases: 9.